Sequencing of this T cell receptor (beta chain) was carried out in a study of CD8 T cells in ankylosing spondylitis (dated by TCRdb to the late 2010s). About the full investigation: The study set out to find disease-linked TCR variants by profiling T cell receptor beta repertoires in ankylosing spondylitis patients and healthy donors. The whole study cohort included some 100 healthy donors and around 25 ankylosing spondylitis patients. Peripheral blood was sampled, and synovial fluid was additionally collected from ankylosing spondylitis patients.

On the study overall, not on this receptor specifically: According to the report, matched synovial fluid samples from ankylosing spondylitis patients were significantly enriched for the disease-linked clones. Some of the motif variants had been reported before in the synovial fluid and blood of reactive arthritis patients, a finding that suggests common disease-initiation mechanisms. Blood from ankylosing spondylitis patients appeared to be characterized by a TCR beta motif composed of about 8 highly homologous amino acid variants. In peripheral blood, the disease-linked clones were found at relatively low frequencies and had a CD8+ phenotype.

This clonotype was counted between two and nine times. It lacks a known antigen. The sample holds no much larger clone one base away, and base qualities are not on file. Sequencing was performed on an Illumina HiSeq 2500. Quantitative 5'-RACE with molecular barcodes was the method used to prepare the TCR beta libraries. The authors' analysis ran thus. To identify disease-linked TCR variants, a new computational method was used, one built on a probabilistic model of VDJ rearrangement. TCRdb ran its own pipeline on the public reads, namely fastp trimming at Q25 and MiXCR clone calling, and kept in-frame beta chains. Rows are combined by CDR3 protein, so each entry shows the most common genes and DNA. TCRdb, not the original authors, processed these V and J calls. Recorded for this sample are approximately 220,000 distinct CDR3 sequences; approximately 16% of them occurred a single time. 40% to 50% of the sample rests with the top ten.

Unmatched junction bases come to 8, with V trimmed by 2 bases and J by 9 bases. The germline V gene supplies CDR1 MNHEY and CDR2 SVGAGI. The CDR3 starts with the cysteine, ends with the phenylalanine, and has 15 residues. Only the CDR3 region is kept as DNA, spanning 45 bases read in frame from base 1. Sample: blood, either unsorted or a sorted T cell fraction (not recorded which). The TCR sequence derives from a male donor with ankylosing spondylitis. The chain employs TRBV6-5 and TRBJ2-1; 9 middle bases align to TRBD2. Here is the DNA: TGTGCCAGCAGTTACGGGGCGGGGGGGCTAGGTGAGCAGTTCTTC. The translation is CASSYGAGGLGEQFF.